These T cell receptor beta chains were read from a single sample in a study of T cell repertoires in cytomegalovirus infection. One entry per CDR3 protein results from TCRdb running MiXCR on the reads. Here the sample spans approximately 290,000 distinct CDR3 sequences, about 26% being singletons. The sample was PBMCs. These receptors originate from a human donor in good health (CMV status not recorded). Some clones in this sample may be carry-over from other donors' samples. Both conserved end residues are part of each CDR3.

CDR3 length,V gene,J gene,CDR3 protein
15,TRBV19,TRBJ1-1,CASSAQTGGSTEAFF
13,TRBV20-1,TRBJ2-4,CSGREAAKNIQYF
13,TRBV7-9,TRBJ1-5,CASSSQGTEPQHF
14,TRBV7-4,TRBJ1-1,CASSLGSGQGATFF
13,TRBV12-3/TRBV12-4,TRBJ1-4,CASSFTGYEKLFF
16,TRBV28,TRBJ2-5,CASSSPRDVYQETQYF
15,TRBV7-9,TRBJ2-5,CASSFHGPLLETQYF
15,TRBV7-9,TRBJ2-7,CASSLSDSETYEQYF
14,TRBV7-3,TRBJ1-1,CASSFSGENTEAFF
13,TRBV6-1,TRBJ1-3,CASEEGSGNTIYF
13,TRBV6-1,TRBJ1-1,CASSQGGVTEAFF
14,TRBV5-6,TRBJ2-7,CASSLPASSYEQYF
15,TRBV14,TRBJ2-1,CASSQDFASYNEQFF
15,TRBV7-6,TRBJ1-2,CASSQGTQERDGYTF
16,TRBV6-1,TRBJ2-5,CASSEVARSVGETQYF
14,TRBV28,TRBJ1-2,CASSFDVRQGGYTF
15,TRBV7-9,TRBJ2-5,CASSPIRGTRETQYF
14,TRBV30,TRBJ2-7,CAWRAGPSIDEQYF
13,TRBV2,TRBJ2-2,CASRQGVSGELFF
17,TRBV27,TRBJ2-3,CASSLLSLALSTDTQYF
15,TRBV7-2,TRBJ2-1,CASSRFTGGLDEQFF
15,TRBV6-2/TRBV6-3,TRBJ1-5,CASSYISGADQPQHF
14,TRBV7-2,TRBJ2-4,CASSLEYRGYIQYF
13,TRBV27,TRBJ2-7,CATGQGSTREQYF